Listed here is a single T cell receptor beta chain. This clone was seen more than once but under ten times. Its antigen remains undetermined. Nothing much larger sits one base from this clone, and base qualities are not available. Library preparation used the immunoSEQ multiplex PCR assay. A mixture of 60 forward primers for TCR Vbeta segments and 13 reverse primers for TCR Jbeta segments was used in the multiplex PCR. Amplification of the CDR3 region of rearranged TCR beta genes was performed with a multiplex PCR assay on genomic DNA. The amplified TCR beta libraries were sequenced on the Illumina HiSeq System as 87-base-pair reads. On the study's bioinformatics: A later analysis counted approximately 74 million unique TCR beta chains across the 650 to 700 repertoires, and 10 million to 11 million of these chains were shared by at least two donors. A nearest-neighbor algorithm error-corrected the raw reads and collapsed the reads into unique sequences, merging closely related sequences to remove PCR and sequencing errors. V, D and J gene segments were assigned by aligning CDR3 sequences to IMGT reference sequences. Each retained sequence needed at least a six-nucleotide match to both a V gene segment and a J gene segment. A rearrangement counted as productive if the CDR3 had no stop codons and remained in frame with V and J, and every other rearrangement counted as non-productive. CDR3 was defined by IMGT convention, running from the second conserved V-encoded cysteine to the conserved J-encoded phenylalanine. The earlier analysis of roughly 590 of the donors excluded sequences that lacked an unambiguous match to a single V gene segment. In an earlier analysis of approximately 500 of the donors, a V segment was called functional when productive rearrangements were above 56.7%, and segregating when the standard deviation between donors exceeded 5%. To diagnose cytomegalovirus status from the catalog of TCR beta chain sequences, a statistical classification framework was built. In a later analysis, TCR nucleotide sequences were compared against IMGT/GENE-DB human TR gene sequences so that V and J genes could be assigned. Using the TCRdist pipeline, a later analysis assigned CDR3 sequences along with most-parsimonious VDJ recombination scenarios. In a later analysis, each TCR beta chain was defined by its CDR3 amino acid sequence together with its V-gene family, and reads lacking a unique V-gene family were excluded. To address suspected cross-contamination and a sequencing artifact, a later analysis removed roughly 640 highly shared, low-generation-probability nucleotide sequences. In a later analysis, a clonal expansion index was calculated for each public chain from normalized within-repertoire ranks of inferred template counts. In a later analysis, generation probabilities were computed with a VDJ recombination model fitted to out-of-frame rearrangements, and the resulting probabilities were checked against IGoR. In a later analysis, TCR-TCR, TCR-HLA and TCR-CMV co-occurrence was scored with hypergeometric tests, and a repertoire-size bias correction was applied to TCR pairs. A later analysis estimated false discovery rates by permuting HLA or CMV assignments 20 times. In a later analysis, co-occurring TCRs were grouped with DBSCAN, and TCRdist sequence similarity was added when clustering was performed within HLA-allele-positive subsets. Repertoires with fewer than 30,000 or more than 120,000 public chains were left out of co-occurrence clustering, as were about 5 repertoires with anomalous nucleotide sharing. The table was pulled from immuneACCESS by TCRdb, which kept in-frame rearrangements only. Such tables lose some clones; where checked, under half of the loss comes from unresolved V genes, and the rest has no known cause. V, J and clone size derive from that table, while D and trimming were established from the DNA sequence. The sample table records 75,000 to 100,000 clones; around 75% of these occur just once. The ten top clones hold roughly 9.7% of the sample.

Trimming costs V 7 bases and J 1 base, and their ends lie 11 bases apart. CDR3 length: 14 amino acids, cysteine to phenylalanine. This entry keeps only the CDR3 DNA: 42 bases, framed from base 1. Looking up the germline V gene (reference sequence) yields CDR1 LNHDA and CDR2 SQIVND. The data are from a study of cytomegalovirus exposure and HLA in healthy donors (dated by TCRdb to 2016 to 2017). Regarding the research as a whole: An earlier analysis of roughly 610 of the donors reported under 300 Gb of sequence data and around 100 million unique TCR beta sequences obtained from around 180 million T cells. An early release covering some 640 HLA-typed donors comprised about 300 gigabases of sequencing data and roughly 86 million unique TCR sequences. The genetic ancestry cluster associated with self-reported Caucasian donors included over 80% of the 398 genotyped donors. The study aimed to test whether signatures of past pathogen exposure could be identified by cataloging public T cell receptors. Using immunosequencing, the study profiled T cell repertoires from 550 to 750 subjects and related those repertoires to cytomegalovirus serostatus. In addition to the first cohort of roughly 700 subjects, a separate validation cohort of about 120 different subjects was used. High-throughput TCR immunosequencing, statistical association of individual TCRs with disease status, and machine learning were combined to predict cytomegalovirus infection status. To study patterns of TCR occurrence, a later analysis re-analyzed previously published TCR beta repertoires from around 660 donors and added high-resolution HLA genotyping. In the later analysis, no new phenotypic data were used to find candidate immune exposures; instead, reliance was placed on TCR beta sequences and their occurrence across donors. In an earlier analysis of a few hundred of the donors, high-throughput TCR beta sequencing was used to judge whether each TCR beta V gene segment behaved as functional or pseudogenic. Donor age, sex, ethnicity and CMV serostatus were compiled alongside the repertoire data. In a later genetic analysis, genome-wide SNP genotypes for about three fifths of the roughly 670 donors were used, and that subset was treated as a discovery cohort. All discovery cohort repertoires had been generated using a single sequencing platform. HLA typing covered class I and class II loci at four-digit resolution. The number of typed donors differed by locus: about 620-630 for A, B, C, DRB1 and DQB1; 522 for DQA1; roughly 600 for DPA1; and roughly 450 for DPB1. About 5 DR-DQ haplotypes were handled as single units for association and clustering, since linkage in the cohort was strong. Among 398 genotyped donors of the cohort, an average of roughly 240,000 unique TCR beta nucleotide sequences were sequenced per donor, 15% to 20% of them non-productive. Beyond this particular receptor, the publication reports: In vitro tests confirmed that a few of the cytomegalovirus-associated TCR beta chains recognize cytomegalovirus antigens. Broadly in line with IMGT annotations, most TCR beta V segments showed up in productive rearrangements about 90% or about 30% of the time in an earlier analysis of around 600 of the donors. Some IMGT-functional V segments, including TRBV6-2 and TRBV6-3, could not be told apart with the 87-base-pair reads, so those segments were excluded. According to a later analysis, TCR association rates differed among HLA loci, with DRB1 alleles showing the most associated TCRs and HLA-C alleles showing the fewest. A later genetic analysis associated a missense DCLRE1C variant with V-gene and J-gene trimming of TCR beta chains, and an independent cohort replicated the association. Most TCR sequences were seen in very few donors, while some public TCRs were found in many individuals. Linkage disequilibrium might explain the correlated functional status among segregating V segments, but an unknown experimental factor could not be excluded. Most CMV-associated TCR beta chains appeared to be HLA-restricted in a later analysis, and the HLA associations seemed to be driven largely by CMV exposure. Assigning TCR associations to individual alleles was difficult when HLA alleles, especially DR and DQ, strongly co-occurred. A group of highly shared sequence variants was considered likely to be a technical artifact of the sequencing pipeline. According to a later genetic analysis, donors in an Asian-associated ancestry cluster had fewer N-insertions in productive TCRs than the approximately 650-donor mean. According to the authors, the approach could potentially be generalized to other disease states and immunological phenotypes. Because some donors lacked HLA typing at each locus, the association tests relied only on the typed subset. Cytomegalovirus status was reported to be diagnosed by the classifier with high specificity and sensitivity in both the original and validation cohorts. In a later analysis, 16,951 TCR beta sequences were associated with specific HLA alleles at a false discovery rate of 0.05. A later analysis found that HLA-associated TCR beta chains were more clonally expanded and had lower generation probabilities than equally common non-associated chains. A further reported finding was that TCR beta sequences accurately predicted the HLA-A and HLA-B alleles for most subjects in the first cohort. Because counts were too low, seventeen rarely observed V segments, including chromosome 9 orphons, were excluded from the earlier analysis of 587 of the donors. The study listed 150 to 200 TCR beta chains as associated with cytomegalovirus. CMV serostatus was the only immune exposure information available for the cohort. The cohort was sequenced for TCR beta chains only, and without alpha or paired-chain data the features that could be detected were limited. Sequencing depth was assumed to be roughly uniform across donors in the presence/absence analyses, though that assumption may not hold. Several of the top co-occurrence clusters appeared to be linked to parvovirus B19, influenza, CMV and Epstein-Barr virus, according to a later analysis.

In total, roughly 670 healthy bone marrow donors made up the cohort. Cohort members were all nominally healthy when sampled, although unrecorded immune exposures were likely present. The donor tested CMV seropositive and was one of the 289 seropositive cohort members. A peripheral blood sample was collected from each donor, and TCR beta sequencing was performed on peripheral blood mononuclear cells. Genomic DNA was extracted from the blood cell samples with the Qiagen DNeasy Blood Extraction Kit. The sequenced material came from PBMCs. The chain uses TRBV19 and TRBJ1-5, with the D gene uncertain. This TCR came from a man between 18 and 35 years old in good health and CMV-seropositive. For the CDR3, the sequence is CASMREESNQPQHF. The bases read TGTGCCAGTATGAGGGAAGAGAGCAATCAGCCCCAGCATTTT.